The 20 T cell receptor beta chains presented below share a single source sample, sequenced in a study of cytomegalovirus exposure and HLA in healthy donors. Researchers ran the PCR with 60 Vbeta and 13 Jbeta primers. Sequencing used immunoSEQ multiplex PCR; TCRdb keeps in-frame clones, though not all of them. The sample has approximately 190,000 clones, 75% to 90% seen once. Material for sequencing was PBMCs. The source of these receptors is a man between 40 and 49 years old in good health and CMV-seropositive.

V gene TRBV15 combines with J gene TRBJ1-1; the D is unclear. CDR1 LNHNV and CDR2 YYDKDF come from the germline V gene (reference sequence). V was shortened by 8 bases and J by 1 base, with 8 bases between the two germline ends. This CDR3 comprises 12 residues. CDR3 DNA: TGTGCCACCTCGGCGGGGAACACTGAAGCTTTCTTT. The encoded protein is CATSAGNTEAFF.

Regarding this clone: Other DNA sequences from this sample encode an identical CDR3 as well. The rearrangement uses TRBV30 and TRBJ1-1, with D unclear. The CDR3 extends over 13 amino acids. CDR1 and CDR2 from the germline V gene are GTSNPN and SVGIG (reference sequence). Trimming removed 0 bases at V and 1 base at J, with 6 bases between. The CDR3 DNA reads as TGTGCCTGGAGTGTAGGAGGGAACACTGAAGCTTTCTTT. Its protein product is CAWSVGGNTEAFF.

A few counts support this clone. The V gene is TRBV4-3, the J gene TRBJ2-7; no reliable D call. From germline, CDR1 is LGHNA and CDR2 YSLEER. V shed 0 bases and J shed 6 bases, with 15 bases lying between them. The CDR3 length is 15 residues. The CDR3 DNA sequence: TGCGCCAGCAGCCAAGAAGGTTCTGCCTCGGGCGAGCAGTACTTC. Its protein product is CASSQEGSASGEQYF.

CDR3 DNA: TGTGCCAGCAGCTTAGTCGGGGGGAGTGATTCACCCCTCCACTTT. It codes for CASSLVGGSDSPLHF. The rearrangement links TRBV7-8 to TRBJ1-6; tentative D call: TRBD1 (5 bases). This CDR3 contains 15 residues. Per the germline V gene, CDR1 is SGHVS and CDR2 is FQNEAQ. The V and J ends lost 1 base and 8 bases respectively, with 12 bases between them.

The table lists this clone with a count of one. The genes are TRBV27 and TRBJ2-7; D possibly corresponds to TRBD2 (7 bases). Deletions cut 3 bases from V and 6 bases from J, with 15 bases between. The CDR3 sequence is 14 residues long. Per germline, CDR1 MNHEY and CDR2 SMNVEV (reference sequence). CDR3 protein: CASSFRGARGEQYF. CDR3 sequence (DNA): TGTGCCAGCAGTTTTCGGGGGGCGAGGGGCGAGCAGTACTTC.

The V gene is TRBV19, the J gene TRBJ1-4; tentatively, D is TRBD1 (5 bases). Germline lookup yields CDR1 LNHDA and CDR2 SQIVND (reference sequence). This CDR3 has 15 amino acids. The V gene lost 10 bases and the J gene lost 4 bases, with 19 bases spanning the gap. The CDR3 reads CATKTQRGLNEKLFF. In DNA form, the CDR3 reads TGTGCCACTAAAACCCAGCGGGGACTTAATGAAAAACTGTTTTTT.

CDR3 coding DNA: TGTGCCAGCAGCGTAGAGGGGAGGGGAGAAGCTTTCTTT. This encodes CASSVEGRGEAFF. V is TRBV9 and J is TRBJ1-1, with D perhaps TRBD1 (5 bases). This CDR3 has 13 residues. Trimming shortened V by 0 bases and J by 8 bases, and 11 bases separated the two germline ends. The germline CDR1 and CDR2 sequences are SGDLS and YYNGEE.

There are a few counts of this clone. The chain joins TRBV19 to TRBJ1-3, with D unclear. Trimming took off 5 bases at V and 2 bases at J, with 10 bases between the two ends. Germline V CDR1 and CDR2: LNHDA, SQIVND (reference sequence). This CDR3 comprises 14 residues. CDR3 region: CASSFDWTGNTIYF. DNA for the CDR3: TGTGCCAGTAGTTTCGACTGGACTGGAAACACCATATATTTT.

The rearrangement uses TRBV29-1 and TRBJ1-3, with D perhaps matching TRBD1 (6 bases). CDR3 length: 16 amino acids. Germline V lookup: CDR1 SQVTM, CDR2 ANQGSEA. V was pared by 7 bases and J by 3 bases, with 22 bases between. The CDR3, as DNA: TGCAGCGCAGAGGGCGACATTGCAGGGGTTGGAAACACCATATATTTT. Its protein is CSAEGDIAGVGNTIYF.

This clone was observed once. The CDR3 DNA sequence: TGTGCCAGCAGCTCCGGGACTAGCGGGGGCCTCGCCTACGAGCAGTACTTC. It translates to CASSSGTSGGLAYEQYF. The chain has TRBV11-3 and TRBJ2-7; 14 positions agree with TRBD2. In germline, CDR1 is SGHNT, CDR2 YENEEA. V was clipped by 4 bases and J by 2 bases; unmatched bases: 7. CDR3 length: 17 amino acids.

As DNA, the CDR3 is TGTGCCAGCAGTCGAGTGGGACAGATATCTGGGGCCAACGTCCTGACTTTC. It encodes CASSRVGQISGANVLTF. The chain is built from TRBV7-2 and TRBJ2-6; TRBD1 matches at 7 bases. Germline V gene lookup returns CDR1 SGHTA and CDR2 FQGNSA. The CDR3 loop spans 17 amino acids. The junction had 9 bases not matched to a gene; V was cut back by 6 bases and J by 1 base.

CDR3 in amino acids: CASSAGQGFYDSPLHF. Written as DNA, the CDR3 is TGTGCCAGCTCAGCAGGACAGGGATTTTACGATTCACCCCTCCACTTT. This chain links TRBV18 with TRBJ1-6; the match to TRBD1 covers 8 bases. Germline assignment: CDR1 KGHSH and CDR2 LQKENI. V lost 5 bases to trimming and J lost 8 bases; unmatched junction nucleotides: 11. The CDR3 consists of 16 residues.

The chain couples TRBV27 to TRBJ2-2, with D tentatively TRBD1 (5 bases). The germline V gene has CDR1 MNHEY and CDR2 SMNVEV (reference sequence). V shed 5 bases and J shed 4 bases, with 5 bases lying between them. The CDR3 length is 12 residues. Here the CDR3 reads CASSRGTGELFF. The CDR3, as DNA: TGTGCCAGCAGTAGGGGCACCGGGGAGCTGTTTTTT.

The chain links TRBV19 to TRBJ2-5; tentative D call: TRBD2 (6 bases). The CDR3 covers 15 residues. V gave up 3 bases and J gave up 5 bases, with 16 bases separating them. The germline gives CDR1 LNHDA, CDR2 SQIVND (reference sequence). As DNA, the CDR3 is TGTGCCAGTAGTATCGGGGGTTTTGACTGGGAGACCCAGTACTTC. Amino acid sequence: CASSIGGFDWETQYF.

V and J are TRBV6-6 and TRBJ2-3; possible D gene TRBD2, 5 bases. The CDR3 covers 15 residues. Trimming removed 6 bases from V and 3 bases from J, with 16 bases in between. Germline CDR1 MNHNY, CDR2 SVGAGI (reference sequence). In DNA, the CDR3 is TGTGCCAGCAGCTCCGATCCGGGAAGGACAGATACGCAGTATTTT. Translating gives CASSSDPGRTDTQYF.

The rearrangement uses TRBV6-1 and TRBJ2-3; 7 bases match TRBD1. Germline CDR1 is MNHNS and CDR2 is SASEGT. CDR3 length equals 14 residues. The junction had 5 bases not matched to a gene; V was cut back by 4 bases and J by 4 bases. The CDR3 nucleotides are TGTGCCAGCAGTGTACGACAGGGCCCAGATACGCAGTATTTT. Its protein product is CASSVRQGPDTQYF.

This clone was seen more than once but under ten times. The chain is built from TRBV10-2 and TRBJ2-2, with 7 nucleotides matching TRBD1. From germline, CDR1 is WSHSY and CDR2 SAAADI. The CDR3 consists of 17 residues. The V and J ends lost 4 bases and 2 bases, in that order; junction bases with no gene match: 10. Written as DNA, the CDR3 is TGCGCCAGCAGTGGGAGAAACAGGGGCTCTAACACCGGGGAGCTGTTTTTT. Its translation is CASSGRNRGSNTGELFF.

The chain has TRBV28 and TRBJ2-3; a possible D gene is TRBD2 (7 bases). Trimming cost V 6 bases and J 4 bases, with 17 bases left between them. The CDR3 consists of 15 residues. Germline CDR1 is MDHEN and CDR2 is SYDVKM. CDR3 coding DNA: TGTGCCAGCAGCGCCCCTGGGGGGGGCGCAGATACGCAGTATTTT. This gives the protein CASSAPGGGADTQYF.

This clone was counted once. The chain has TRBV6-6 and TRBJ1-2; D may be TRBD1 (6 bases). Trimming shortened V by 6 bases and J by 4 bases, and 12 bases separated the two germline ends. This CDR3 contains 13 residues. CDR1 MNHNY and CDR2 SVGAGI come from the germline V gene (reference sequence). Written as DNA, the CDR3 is TGTGCCAGCAGCCCTCAGGGGTCCTATGGCTACACCTTC. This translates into CASSPQGSYGYTF.

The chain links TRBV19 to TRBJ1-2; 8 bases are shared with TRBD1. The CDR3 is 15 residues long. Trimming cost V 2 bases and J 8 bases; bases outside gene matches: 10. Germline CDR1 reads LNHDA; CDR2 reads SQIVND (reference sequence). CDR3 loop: CASSIQRGQGGGYTF. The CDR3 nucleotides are TGTGCCAGTAGTATACAGCGAGGACAGGGCGGCGGCTACACCTTC.